This T cell receptor (beta chain) was documented in a study of blood T cell repertoires in COVID-19. Whole-study context: Specimens from acute and convalescent COVID-19 originated in the United States, Italy and Spain.

Germline values: CDR1 SGHAT, CDR2 FQDESV (reference sequence). The CDR3 sequence is 15 residues long. Trimming shortened V by 5 bases and J by 7 bases, and 17 bases separated the two germline ends. Sequencing was performed with immunoSEQ multiplex PCR; in TCRdb, only in-frame clones are kept and a portion is missing. This table has about 240,000 clones, about 83% appearing once. The source of this sequence is an older man with acute or convalescent COVID-19. The chain combines TRBV11-1 with TRBJ2-2, with D perhaps TRBD1 (6 bases). The sequenced sample consisted of peripheral blood. This CDR3 reads CASSPRTVNFGELFF. CDR3 in DNA: TGTGCCAGCAGCCCCCGGACAGTGAACTTCGGGGAGCTGTTTTTT.